The rows below give T cell receptor beta chains drawn from one sample of a study of blood T cell repertoires in COVID-19. This table comes from immunoSEQ multiplex PCR, and its TCRdb copy is limited to in-frame clones, with some not included. The sample lists about 410,000 clones; 80% to 90% were seen once. Sequenced material: peripheral blood. The origin of the receptors is a woman aged 25 to 39 with active or convalescent COVID-19. The CDR3 runs from the conserved cysteine through the conserved F or W. The D gene is left open where the match is weak. Clone sizes are given selectively: once, few, many, or a class where the clone is expanded.

j_call v_call d_call clone_size cdr3_nt cdr3_aa
TRBJ1-2 TRBV7-8 TRBD1 once TGTGCCAGCAGCTTATCGCAGGGGGTCGACTATGGCTACACCTTC CASSLSQGVDYGYTF
TRBJ1-3 TRBV25-1 TRBD1 once TGTGCCAGCAGTGGACCGGGACAGGGGCATTGGGGAAACACCATATATTTT CASSGPGQGHWGNTIYF
TRBJ2-5 TRBV5-1 TRBD1 . TGCGCCACCCGGGATACAGGGGTAGAGACCCAGTACTTC CATRDTGVETQYF
TRBJ1-5 TRBV2 TRBD1 . TGTGCCAGCAGCGGTACAGGGGGCGGTCAGCCCCAGCATTTT CASSGTGGGQPQHF
TRBJ1-4 TRBV6-5 TRBD1 . TGTGCCAGCAGCTCTCCGGGACAGTATAATGAAAAACTGTTTTTT CASSSPGQYNEKLFF
TRBJ2-5 TRBV3-1/TRBV3-2 TRBD2 once TGTGCCAGCAGCCAAACAAGACTAGCGGGCCATTTAAGCGAGACCCAGTACTTC CASSQTRLAGHLSETQYF
TRBJ1-2 TRBV5-4 TRBD1 . TGTGCCAGCAGCGAGGGGACAGGGGGCGTTTATGGCTACACCTTC CASSEGTGGVYGYTF
TRBJ2-3 TRBV7-9 . . TGTGCCAGCAGCTCTGAGGGGGGGCCAGATACGCAGTATTTT CASSSEGGPDTQYF
TRBJ2-1 TRBV14 TRBD2 . TGTGCCAGCAGCCAAGATATTCGGGAGGGCCGGCCCTACAATGAGCAGTTCTTC CASSQDIREGRPYNEQFF
TRBJ2-2 TRBV13 . . TGTGCCAGCAGCTTAGGCCTAATGGGAGTCGGGGAGCTGTTTTTT CASSLGLMGVGELFF
TRBJ2-3 TRBV27 TRBD1 . TGTGCCTCCCATGGGACAGGGATCGCAGATACGCAGTATTTT CASHGTGIADTQYF
TRBJ1-1 TRBV6-5 . . TGTGCCAGCAGTTACTCGGCAGTCATGAACACTGAAGCTTTCTTT CASSYSAVMNTEAFF
TRBJ1-5 TRBV10-3 . few TGTGCCATCAGTGTGGACAGCTCTCAGCCCCAGCATTTT CAISVDSSQPQHF
TRBJ1-2 TRBV6-4 TRBD1 . TGTGCCAGCAGTGACTCCGGGACAGGGGGCTATGGCTACACCTTC CASSDSGTGGYGYTF
TRBJ2-2 TRBV6-5 . once TGTGCCAGCAGGACTCCTGGCACCGGGGAGCTGTTTTTT CASRTPGTGELFF
TRBJ2-1 TRBV10-2 TRBD2 . TGCGCCAGCAGTGACCTCGGGACTAGCTCTACGAATTACAATGAGCAGTTCTTC CASSDLGTSSTNYNEQFF
TRBJ1-1 TRBV2 . few TGTGCCAGCGGGCGAGAGAACACTGAAGCTTTCTTT CASGRENTEAFF
TRBJ1-2 TRBV18 TRBD1 once TGTGCCAGCTCAACTACAGGGGAATATGGCTACACCTTC CASSTTGEYGYTF
TRBJ1-1 TRBV5-1 . . TGCGCCAGCAGCTTGGAGGGGTCCCGGAGAACCACTGAAGCTTTCTTT CASSLEGSRRTTEAFF
TRBJ1-1 TRBV6-5 . . TGTGCCAGCAGTCTAAAGGACAGCATGAACACTGAAGCTTTCTTT CASSLKDSMNTEAFF
TRBJ2-2 TRBV7-2 TRBD2 . TGTGCCAGCGGAAACGGGGGGGCGAACACCGGGGAGCTGTTTTTT CASGNGGANTGELFF
TRBJ1-3 TRBV9 . once TGTGCCAGCAGCCCTAGGGGAGGAGTATCCGGAAACACCATATATTTT CASSPRGGVSGNTIYF
TRBJ2-7 TRBV5-6 . . TGTGCCAGCAGCTTGGCGCGGGGGCCGTTCGGGGAGCAGTACTTC CASSLARGPFGEQYF
TRBJ1-6 TRBV5-6 . . TGTGCCAGCAGCCAGCGGAGTTATAATTCACCCCTCCACTTT CASSQRSYNSPLHF
TRBJ2-2 TRBV5-1 . once TGCGCCAGCAGCTTGGGAATCGCGGGGAGTTCGAACACCGGGGAGCTGTTTTTT CASSLGIAGSSNTGELFF
TRBJ1-5 TRBV5-5 . . TGTGCCAGCAGCCCTTCTAGCAATCAGCCCCAGCATTTT CASSPSSNQPQHF
TRBJ2-2 TRBV7-6 TRBD2 . TGTGCCAGCAGCGGGCATGAGGGTAGCGGGAGGACCTGGAACACCGGGGAGCTGTTTTTT CASSGHEGSGRTWNTGELFF
TRBJ2-7 TRBV4-1 TRBD1 . TGCGCCAGCAGCCTGAAGACAGGGGGGTATACCTACGAGCAGTACTTC CASSLKTGGYTYEQYF
TRBJ1-1 TRBV30 . . TGTGCCTGGGCGACGGGTCTGAACACTGAAGCTTTCTTT CAWATGLNTEAFF
TRBJ1-2 TRBV19 . . TGTGCCAGTAGTCCATCCAGTTTCCAGATTAACTATGGCTACACCTTC CASSPSSFQINYGYTF
TRBJ1-1 TRBV30 . once TGTGCCTGGTCGACCGGGGGTGAAGCTTTCTTT CAWSTGGEAFF
TRBJ1-2 TRBV19 . . TGTGCCAGTAACCCTCCAGGTGGGGCCGGGGGCTACACCTTC CASNPPGGAGGYTF
TRBJ1-2 TRBV24-1 . few TGTGCCACCAGTGAGCCCGCGGCGGGGGGCGGCTATGGCTACACCTTC CATSEPAAGGGYGYTF
TRBJ1-1 TRBV7-9 . once TGTGCCAGCAGCTTAGCGGGGAGGATGAACACTGAAGCTTTCTTT CASSLAGRMNTEAFF
TRBJ1-1 TRBV2 . . TGTGCCAGCAGTGAATTTAAATCAGGCATGAACACTGAAGCTTTCTTT CASSEFKSGMNTEAFF
TRBJ1-2 TRBV5-4 TRBD1 . TGTGCCAGCAGCCTACAGGGGATGGACTATGGCTACACCTTC CASSLQGMDYGYTF
TRBJ1-1 TRBV29-1 . . TGCAGCGTTTCGGTCGGGACAATCTGGAACACTGAAGCTTTCTTT CSVSVGTIWNTEAFF
TRBJ2-3 TRBV3-1/TRBV3-2 . . TGTGCCAGCAGCCAAGTCGGGGACTCCACTCAGCGCACAGATACGCAGTATTTT CASSQVGDSTQRTDTQYF
TRBJ1-6 TRBV18 . . TGTGCCAGCTCAGAACGGGTAAATTCACCCCTCCACTTT CASSERVNSPLHF
TRBJ2-2 TRBV4-2 TRBD1 . TGTGCCAGCAGCCGTCAGGGGGCCGGCACCGGGGAGCTGTTTTTT CASSRQGAGTGELFF
TRBJ2-1 TRBV10-3 TRBD1 . TGTGCCATCAGTGTCCGGGCGACAGGGGCCAATGAGCAGTTCTTC CAISVRATGANEQFF
TRBJ1-3 TRBV13 . . TGTGCCAGCAGCTTCCGGGACAACTCTGGAAACACCATATATTTT CASSFRDNSGNTIYF